This is a list of T cell receptor beta chains from one sample in a study of shared T cell receptors in the human thymus. Assay used: immunoSEQ multiplex PCR; TCRdb lists only in-frame clones, some missing. The sample holds hundreds of thousands of clones, approximately 90% seen once. These data were also filed under a second study, of human thymus T cells.

The material sequenced was thymocytes. The origin of the receptors is a boy under two years old with a congenital heart defect. CDR3s include the opening cysteine and the closing phenylalanine or tryptophan. The order of the fields is D gene, clone size, J gene, V gene, CDR3 protein, CDR3 DNA. The D gene is left open where the match is weak. Some rows have no size entry. The others give once, few or many, or a class for an expanded clone.

. | once | TRBJ2-2 | TRBV9 | CASSVASGVGTGELFF | TGTGCCAGCAGCGTAGCTTCGGGGGTGGGCACCGGGGAGCTGTTTTTT
. | . | TRBJ2-2 | TRBV28 | CASSFPGSRKGAGELFF | TGTGCCAGCAGTTTTCCCGGGAGTCGGAAAGGGGCCGGGGAGCTGTTTTTT
. | once | TRBJ2-3 | TRBV4-1 | CASSQVPDSLTDTQYF | TGCGCCAGCAGCCAGGTACCGGACTCCCTCACAGATACGCAGTATTTT
TRBD1 | . | TRBJ1-5 | TRBV15 | CATSRAGDSTYSNQPQHF | TGTGCCACCAGCAGAGCGGGGGACAGCACTTATAGCAATCAGCCCCAGCATTTT
TRBD2 | . | TRBJ2-7 | TRBV7-9 | CASSAVAGAYEQYF | TGTGCCAGCAGCGCTGTAGCGGGAGCCTACGAGCAGTACTTC
TRBD2 | few | TRBJ2-3 | TRBV30 | CAWSTGEGRPDTQYF | TGTGCCTGGAGTACGGGGGAGGGCCGCCCAGATACGCAGTATTTT
. | . | TRBJ2-1 | TRBV5-1 | CASSYSGTKGGNEQFF | TGCGCCAGCAGCTACTCCGGGACTAAGGGGGGCAATGAGCAGTTCTTC
. | . | TRBJ1-1 | TRBV5-6 | CASSISGRTEAFF | TGTGCCAGCAGCATTTCAGGGCGGACTGAAGCTTTCTTT
. | . | TRBJ2-5 | TRBV27 | CASSCRQGETQYF | TGTGCCAGCAGTTGCCGCCAGGGTGAGACCCAGTACTTC
. | . | TRBJ2-7 | TRBV6-1 | CASTNGAGPSYEQYF | TGTGCCAGCACCAACGGGGCGGGACCATCCTACGAGCAGTACTTC
TRBD2 | . | TRBJ2-1 | TRBV5-1 | CASATSGRVNEQFF | TGCGCCAGCGCCACTAGCGGGAGGGTTAATGAGCAGTTCTTC
. | . | TRBJ2-7 | TRBV29-1 | CSVEGGVRYEQYF | TGCAGCGTTGAGGGAGGTGTTCGCTACGAGCAGTACTTC
. | . | TRBJ2-7 | TRBV5-1 | CASSLGTSTEQYF | TGCGCCAGCAGCTTGGGCACTAGCACCGAGCAGTACTTC
TRBD2 | . | TRBJ2-5 | TRBV13 | CASSSSGRARETQYF | TGTGCCAGCAGCTCTAGCGGGAGGGCCCGGGAGACCCAGTACTTC
TRBD1 | few | TRBJ2-7 | TRBV19 | CASSRTGHSSEQYF | TGTGCCAGTAGTAGGACAGGGCACTCCTCCGAGCAGTACTTC
. | . | TRBJ1-2 | TRBV5-5 | CASSTGWRIYGYTF | TGTGCCAGCAGCACCGGGTGGCGGATCTATGGCTACACCTTC
. | . | TRBJ2-7 | TRBV5-6 | CASSLSPGPYEQYF | TGTGCCAGCAGCTTGAGTCCAGGGCCCTACGAGCAGTACTTC
TRBD2 | . | TRBJ2-1 | TRBV5-6 | CASSQKGSGGFYNEQFF | TGTGCCAGCAGTCAAAAGGGTTCGGGAGGGTTCTACAATGAGCAGTTCTTC
. | . | TRBJ2-7 | TRBV5-6 | CASSWTDAYEQYF | TGTGCCAGCAGCTGGACAGACGCCTACGAGCAGTACTTC
. | . | TRBJ1-1 | TRBV21-1 | CASSTQWGPAFF | TGTGCCAGCAGCACCCAGTGGGGGCCGGCTTTCTTT
. | . | TRBJ2-7 | TRBV7-2 | CASSPSDPTSPRRNYEQYF | TGTGCCAGCAGCCCGAGCGATCCGACGAGCCCGCGACGTAACTACGAGCAGTACTTC
TRBD2 | . | TRBJ2-1 | TRBV10-3 | CAISVGRHRLTSEPPTNNEQFF | TGTGCCATCAGTGTAGGCCGCCACAGGTTGACTAGCGAACCCCCGACAAACAATGAGCAGTTCTTC
TRBD1 | . | TRBJ2-6 | TRBV28 | CASRPKDRGLGANVLTF | TGTGCCAGCAGACCGAAGGACAGGGGGCTTGGGGCCAACGTCCTGACTTTC
TRBD1 | . | TRBJ2-1 | TRBV5-4 | CASTTGGSEQFF | TGTGCCAGCACCACAGGGGGCAGTGAGCAGTTCTTC
TRBD2 | . | TRBJ2-1 | TRBV7-2 | CASSLVLAGANEQFF | TGTGCCAGCAGCTTGGTACTAGCGGGAGCCAATGAGCAGTTCTTC
. | . | TRBJ2-7 | TRBV27 | CASSLGLTYEQYF | TGTGCCAGCAGTTTAGGACTAACCTACGAGCAGTACTTC
TRBD2 | . | TRBJ2-2 | TRBV9 | CASSRGGEGTGELFF | TGTGCCAGCTCGAGGGGAGGGGAGGGGACCGGGGAGCTGTTTTTT
. | once | TRBJ1-1 | TRBV5-1 | CASSFRRISAESKNTEAFF | TGCGCCAGCAGCTTTAGGCGGATCTCGGCGGAGTCCAAGAACACTGAAGCTTTCTTT
. | once | TRBJ2-7 | TRBV5-8 | CASSLNSPYEQYF | TGTGCCAGCAGCTTGAACAGTCCCTACGAGCAGTACTTC
. | . | TRBJ2-3 | TRBV9 | CASSSRGDTQYF | TGTGCCAGCAGCAGCCGAGGAGATACGCAGTATTTT
TRBD1 | . | TRBJ2-7 | TRBV7-9 | CASSSDRGLYEQYF | TGTGCCAGCAGCTCGGACAGGGGGCTCTACGAGCAGTACTTC
. | . | TRBJ2-3 | TRBV7-2 | CASSLVRSRVHETQYF | TGTGCCAGCAGCTTGGTACGTTCCAGGGTACACGAGACGCAGTATTTT
. | . | TRBJ1-3 | TRBV19 | CASIGGCGNTIYF | TGTGCCAGTATCGGCGGCTGCGGAAACACCATATATTTT
. | . | TRBJ2-3 | TRBV4-3 | CASSRVAADTQYF | TGCGCCAGCAGCAGGGTAGCGGCAGATACGCAGTATTTT
TRBD1 | . | TRBJ1-2 | TRBV29-1 | CSVGGTAQNYGYTF | TGCAGCGTTGGGGGGACAGCTCAAAACTATGGCTACACCTTC
TRBD1 | . | TRBJ1-5 | TRBV4-3 | CASSQDIAGGRNQPQHF | TGCGCCAGCAGCCAAGATATAGCAGGGGGCCGCAATCAGCCCCAGCATTTT